This paragraph reports one T cell receptor (beta chain). Noted treatment: some 20 received Ad26.COV2.S at low or high dose, single or two shots; 5 received placebo; per-sample allocation not given. Following the first vaccine or placebo injection, samples were taken on day 63. CDR1 and CDR2 from the germline V gene are MNHEY and SVGEGT. The length of the CDR3 is 17 residues. V was trimmed by 0 bases and J by 0 bases, leaving 14 bases between them. Measured with immunoSEQ multiplex PCR; TCRdb has only the in-frame clones, and not every one. The sample lists over 350,000 clones; roughly nine tenths were seen once. These data are taken from a study of Ad26.COV2.S vaccination and SARS-CoV-2 variants.

This clonotype originated in a person aged 18-60 years who received the Ad26.COV2.S COVID-19 vaccine or a placebo. V usage is TRBV6-2 or TRBV6-3 and J usage is TRBJ2-5, with D perhaps TRBD1 (6 bases). Sequenced material: peripheral blood, taken in a trial of Ad26.COV2.S vaccine versus placebo. CDR3 region: CASSYSPQNRDQETQYF. CDR3 sequence (DNA): TGTGCCAGCAGTTACTCCCCCCAAAACAGGGACCAAGAGACCCAGTACTTC.